This entry lists 25 T cell receptor beta chains sequenced from one sample in a study of blood T cell repertoires in COVID-19. This table comes from immunoSEQ multiplex PCR, and its TCRdb copy is limited to in-frame clones, with some not included. The sample yields a few hundred thousand clones, approximately 85% seen once. Sequenced material: PBMCs or T cells enriched from blood (not recorded which). The receptors were sampled from a young man who had recovered from COVID-19.

The chain combines TRBV27 with TRBJ2-1, with D tentatively TRBD2 (7 bases). Deletions cut 8 bases from V and 12 bases from J, with 35 bases between. Germline assignment: CDR1 MNHEY and CDR2 SMNVEV (reference sequence). CDR3 length: 18 amino acids. CDR3 DNA sequence: TGTGCCAGCCAACCGGGGTATTGGGCGGGGGCCTTCAAAGTCGGGCAGTTCTTC. It yields the protein CASQPGYWAGAFKVGQFF.

The chain is built from TRBV5-1 and TRBJ2-3, with TRBD2 identical over 7 bases. J gave up 2 bases and V 5 bases, and 11 bases lay outside the gene matches. The CDR3 length is 16 residues. The germline V gene encodes CDR1 SGHRS and CDR2 YFSETQ. The CDR3 nucleotides read TGCGCCAGCAGACTGCTAGCGGAGAAGACCACAGATACGCAGTATTTT. Translation: CASRLLAEKTTDTQYF.

The V call is TRBV18, the J call TRBJ2-3; the match to TRBD2 covers 11 bases. The CDR3 is made up of 15 amino acids. The germline CDR1 and CDR2 sequences are KGHSH and LQKENI. J lost 3 bases, V lost 3 bases, and 2 bases had no gene match. The CDR3 loop reads CASSPTSGETDTQYF. In DNA form, the CDR3 reads TGTGCCAGCTCACCGACTAGCGGGGAGACAGATACGCAGTATTTT.

V and J are TRBV18 and TRBJ1-2, with a tentative D call TRBD1 (6 bases). The CDR3 spans 14 residues. Germline CDR1 reads KGHSH; CDR2 reads LQKENI. With 5 bases removed from V and 3 bases from J, the gap between germline ends came to 13 bases. The CDR3, as DNA: TGTGCCAGCTCAGGCGGGGGCGGCGACTATGGCTACACCTTC. Protein sequence: CASSGGGGDYGYTF.

V and J are TRBV18 and TRBJ2-2; maybe TRBD2 (5 bases). Germline loops: CDR1 KGHSH, CDR2 LQKENI. The CDR3 has 15 amino acids. Trimming removed 2 bases at V and 6 bases at J, with 13 bases between. The CDR3 sequence: CASSPNPLEAGELFF. Here the CDR3 DNA reads TGTGCCAGCTCACCAAATCCATTGGAGGCCGGGGAGCTGTTTTTT.

This chain joins TRBV5-1 and TRBJ1-1; perhaps TRBD1 as D (5 bases). CDR1 and CDR2 from the germline V gene are SGHRS and YFSETQ. Deletions cut 6 bases from V and 0 bases from J, with 12 bases between. This CDR3 has 14 residues. In DNA, the CDR3 is TGCGCCAGCAACCTAGGGGCCATGAACACTGAAGCTTTCTTT. This gives the protein CASNLGAMNTEAFF.

V usage is TRBV5-4 and J usage is TRBJ1-2, with 7 bases lining up with TRBD1. The CDR3 loop spans 14 amino acids. Germline CDR1 and CDR2: SGHNT and YYREEE (reference sequence). Germline trimming cut 0 bases from V and 7 bases from J; bases unmatched to any gene: 6. DNA for the CDR3: TGTGCCAGCAGCTTGGATCAGGGGGTAGGTGGCTACACCTTC. Protein sequence: CASSLDQGVGGYTF.

This clone was counted between two and nine times. The chain couples TRBV18 to TRBJ2-4; the match to TRBD2 covers 11 bases. From germline, CDR1 is KGHSH and CDR2 LQKENI. The CDR3 covers 15 residues. Unmatched junction bases numbered 5, after V lost 6 bases and J lost 4 bases. The CDR3 nucleotides are TGTGCCAGCTCGCCGGGACTAGCGGTAAAAAACATTCAGTACTTC. It translates to CASSPGLAVKNIQYF. The full variable domain, completed using reference TRBV18 and TRBJ2-4, is NAGVMQNPRHLVRRRGQEARLRCSPMKGHSHVYWYRQLPEEGLKFMVYLQKENIIDESGMPKERFSAEFPKEGPSILRIQQVVRGDSAAYFCASSPGLAVKNIQYFGAGTRLSVL.

There are a few counts of this clone. The gene calls are TRBV6-5 and TRBJ1-2; D possibly corresponds to TRBD1 (5 bases). CDR3 length: 14 amino acids. V lost 10 bases and J lost 5, with 20 bases in between. Germline CDR1 MNHEY, CDR2 SVGAGI. Here the CDR3 DNA reads TGTGCCACCCGATCCCCGACAGCGCCTTATGGCTACACCTTC. Encoded protein: CATRSPTAPYGYTF.

The chain uses TRBV6-5 and TRBJ1-1; 12 nucleotides match TRBD1. This CDR3 is 13 amino acids long. Germline CDR1 and CDR2: MNHEY and SVGAGI. V lost 8 bases, J lost 8 bases, and 6 bases stayed unmatched. The CDR3 nucleotides are TGTGCCAGCGGGACAGGGGGCCCCAGGGAAGCTTTCTTT. Translation: CASGTGGPREAFF.

This chain links TRBV9 with TRBJ2-1, with a weak D call TRBD2 (5 bases). This CDR3 has 15 residues. Trimming pared 3 bases from V and 4 bases from J, leaving 14 bases between. Per the germline V gene, CDR1 is SGDLS and CDR2 is YYNGEE. The CDR3 sequence: CASSERTARYNEQFF. CDR3 nucleotides: TGTGCCAGCAGCGAGCGGACGGCACGGTACAATGAGCAGTTCTTC.

This clone appeared a single time. The rearrangement uses TRBV11-2 and TRBJ2-3, with 8 bases identical to TRBD2. V dropped 6 bases and J dropped 3; count of bases not matched to a gene: 11. The CDR3 spans 16 residues. CDR1 is SGHAT, CDR2 FQNNGV, per germline. The chain's CDR3 is CASSWWGGGPTDTQYF. CDR3 nucleotide sequence: TGTGCCAGCAGTTGGTGGGGCGGGGGGCCGACAGATACGCAGTATTTT.

This clone has just one count. This chain connects TRBV29-1 to TRBJ2-1; 7 bases map to TRBD1. The CDR3 loop spans 13 amino acids. V trimming: 1 base; J trimming: 10 bases; junction bases outside the gene matches: 7. Per germline, CDR1 SQVTM and CDR2 ANQGSEA. The chain's CDR3 is CSVEVTGDGEQFF. The DNA of the CDR3 is TGCAGCGTTGAAGTTACAGGGGACGGGGAGCAGTTCTTC.

V is TRBV23-1 and J is TRBJ2-3; no firm D call. TRBV23-1 is assigned to the ORF class and has an uncertain function. The V end lost 6 bases, the J end lost 1 base, and 8 bases lay between the germline ends. This CDR3 spans 13 amino acids. CDR3 protein: CASSRGCTDTQYF. DNA for the CDR3: TGCGCCAGCAGCCGAGGTTGCACAGATACGCAGTATTTT.

CDR3 protein: CASSPRTGQLFF. Written as DNA, the CDR3 is TGTGCCAGCAGCCCCAGGACAGGACAGCTGTTTTTT. This chain links TRBV5-4 with TRBJ1-4; 7 nucleotides line up with TRBD1. Trimming cost V 4 bases and J 14 bases; bases outside gene matches: 8. The CDR3 consists of 12 residues. Germline assignment: CDR1 SGHNT and CDR2 YYREEE (reference sequence).

The chain joins TRBV7-8 to TRBJ2-1; 11 bases line up with TRBD2. The V segment lost 5 bases and the J segment 4 bases; nucleotides outside the gene matches: 7. The CDR3 is made up of 16 amino acids. Germline V gene sequence: CDR1 SGHVS, CDR2 FQNEAQ. CDR3: CASSQTTSGGYNEQFF. The CDR3, as DNA: TGTGCCAGCAGCCAAACAACTAGCGGGGGATACAATGAGCAGTTCTTC.

This clone was picked up a small number of times. The rearrangement uses TRBV10-3 and TRBJ2-1; the match to TRBD2 covers 7 bases. After removal of 10 bases from V and 2 bases from J, the junction contained 8 bases not matched to a gene. The CDR3 extends over 14 amino acids. Per the germline V gene, CDR1 is ENHRY and CDR2 is SYGVKD. This CDR3 is CATTPGGTYNEQFF. CDR3 nucleotide sequence: TGTGCCACCACGCCCGGGGGGACCTACAATGAGCAGTTCTTC.

The chain couples TRBV7-2 to TRBJ2-2; 7 nucleotides agree with TRBD2. The germline CDR1 and CDR2 sequences are SGHTA and FQGNSA. J was trimmed by 4 bases and V by 2 bases; bases with no gene match: 7. CDR3 length: 16 amino acids. The CDR3 DNA is TGTGCCAGCAGCTTACACGGGGGGACTGCCACCGGGGAGCTGTTTTTT. Protein product: CASSLHGGTATGELFF.

The chain recombines TRBV19 with TRBJ1-1; 8 bases agree with TRBD1. Germline CDR1 reads LNHDA; CDR2 reads SQIVND (reference sequence). V was clipped by 3 bases and J by 3 bases; unmatched bases: 15. The CDR3 spans 18 residues. DNA for the CDR3: TGTGCCAGTAGTATTCCCGGACAGGGATCTTGGAAGGACACTGAAGCTTTCTTT. It specifies CASSIPGQGSWKDTEAFF.

The chain recombines TRBV7-3 with TRBJ2-2, with D possibly TRBD2 on 6 matching bases. The CDR3 contains 16 residues. Germline V lookup: CDR1 SGHTA, CDR2 FQGTGA. V was clipped by 3 bases and J by 4 bases, with 15 bases between them. The CDR3: CASSFDGTPSTGELFF. CDR3 coding DNA: TGTGCCAGCAGCTTCGACGGGACTCCAAGCACCGGGGAGCTGTTTTTT.

The gene calls are TRBV7-6 and TRBJ1-2; D is perhaps TRBD1 (5 bases). V dropped 4 bases and J dropped 3 bases, with 15 bases sitting between them. CDR3 length: 15 amino acids. CDR1 is SGHVS, CDR2 FNYEAQ, per germline. CDR3 amino acids: CASSSDTRRDYGYTF. The CDR3 nucleotides are TGTGCCAGCAGCTCGGACACTCGGAGGGACTATGGCTACACCTTC.

The rearrangement uses TRBV6-6 and TRBJ1-2, with 7 bases fitting TRBD1. The V segment lost 4 bases and the J segment 5 bases; nucleotides outside the gene matches: 10. Germline CDR1 and CDR2: MNHNY and SVGAGI (reference sequence). This CDR3 region has 15 residues. CDR3: CASSSSGQERYGYTF. The CDR3 nucleotides read TGTGCCAGCAGTTCCTCAGGACAGGAGCGGTATGGCTACACCTTC.

This chain joins TRBV5-4 and TRBJ2-2; 16 bases line up with TRBD2. V lost 3 bases, J lost 2 bases, and 4 bases stayed unmatched. This CDR3 comprises 18 residues. From germline, CDR1 is SGHNT and CDR2 YYREEE (reference sequence). The CDR3 DNA follows: TGTGCCAGCAGCTCGGGACTAGCGGGGGGGCCTAACACCGGGGAGCTGTTTTTT. This translates into CASSSGLAGGPNTGELFF.

This chain connects TRBV11-2 to TRBJ2-1; possible D gene TRBD1, 5 bases. The V end lost 0 bases, the J end lost 8 bases, and 8 bases lay between the germline ends. This CDR3 contains 13 residues. Germline lookup yields CDR1 SGHAT and CDR2 FQNNGV. The CDR3 spells CASSLDQGDEQFF. CDR3 nucleotide sequence: TGTGCCAGCAGCTTAGATCAAGGGGATGAGCAGTTCTTC.

A note on this clone: Other DNA sequences of this sample code for an identical CDR3. This rearrangement joins TRBV25-1 to TRBJ1-5; 8 bases map to TRBD1. The CDR3 loop spans 14 amino acids. The J segment lost 6 bases and the V segment lost 1 base, leaving 2 bases of the junction unmatched. CDR1 is MGHDK and CDR2 is SYGVNS in the germline V gene. CDR3 residues: CASSESGGGQPQHF. Here the CDR3 DNA reads TGTGCCAGCAGTGAATCAGGGGGCGGTCAGCCCCAGCATTTT.